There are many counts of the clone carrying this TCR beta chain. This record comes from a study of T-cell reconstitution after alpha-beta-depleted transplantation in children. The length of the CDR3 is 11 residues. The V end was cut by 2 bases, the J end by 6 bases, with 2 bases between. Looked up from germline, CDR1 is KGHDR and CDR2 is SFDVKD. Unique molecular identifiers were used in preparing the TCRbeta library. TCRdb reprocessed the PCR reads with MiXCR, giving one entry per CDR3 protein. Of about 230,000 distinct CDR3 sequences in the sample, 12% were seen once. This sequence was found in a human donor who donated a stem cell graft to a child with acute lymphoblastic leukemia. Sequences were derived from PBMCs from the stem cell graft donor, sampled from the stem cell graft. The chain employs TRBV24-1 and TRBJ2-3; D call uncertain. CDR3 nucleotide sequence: TGTGCCACCAGTGATTCTGATACGCAGTATTTT. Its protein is CATSDSDTQYF.